This T cell receptor (beta chain) was captured in a study of T cell repertoires in cytomegalovirus infection. Overall study: Public TCR beta signatures indicated both CMV infection and matching HLA type. Overall study findings and caveats: The ex vivo response was dominated by HLA-C-restricted CMV-specific TCR beta clonotypes.

MiXCR, run by TCRdb on the reads, gives a single entry per CDR3 protein. The data show some 800,000 distinct CDR3 sequences, approximately 32% seen once. The V gene's germline CDR1 is LNHNV and CDR2 YYDKDF (reference sequence). This CDR3 spans 14 amino acids. V lost 0 bases, J lost 9 bases, and 13 bases lay in between. Notes on this clonotype: The target antigen is unknown.

Material: cultured CD8+ T cells from PBMCs, obtained from culture after CMV antigen stimulation. This sequence was found in a human donor in good health (CMV status not recorded). Some clones in this sample may be carry-over from other donors' samples. The V call is TRBV15, the J call TRBJ2-3; D might be TRBD2 (5 bases). The CDR3 protein is CATSRDVRETTQYF. CDR3 bases: TGTGCCACCAGCAGAGATGTGAGGGAGACAACGCAGTATTTT.